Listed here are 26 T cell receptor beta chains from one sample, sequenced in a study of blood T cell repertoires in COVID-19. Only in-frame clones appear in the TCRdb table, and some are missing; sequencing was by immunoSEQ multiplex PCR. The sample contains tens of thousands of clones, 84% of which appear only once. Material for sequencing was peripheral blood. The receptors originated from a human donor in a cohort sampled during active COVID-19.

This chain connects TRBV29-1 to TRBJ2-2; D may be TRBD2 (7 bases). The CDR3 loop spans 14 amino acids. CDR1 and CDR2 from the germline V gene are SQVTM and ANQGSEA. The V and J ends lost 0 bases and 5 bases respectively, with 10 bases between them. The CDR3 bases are TGCAGCGTTGAAGAGGGGGGGCAGACCGGGGAGCTGTTTTTT. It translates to CSVEEGGQTGELFF.

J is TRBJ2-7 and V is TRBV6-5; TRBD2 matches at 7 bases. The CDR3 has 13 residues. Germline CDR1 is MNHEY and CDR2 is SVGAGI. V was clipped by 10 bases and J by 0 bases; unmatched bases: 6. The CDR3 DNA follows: TGTGCCACCTTAAGCGGGGTCTCCTACGAGCAGTACTTC. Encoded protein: CATLSGVSYEQYF.

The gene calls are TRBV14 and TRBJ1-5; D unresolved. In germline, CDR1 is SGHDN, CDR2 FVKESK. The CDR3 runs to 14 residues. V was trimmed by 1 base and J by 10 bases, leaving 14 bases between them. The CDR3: CASSQVSPPGPQHF. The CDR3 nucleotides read TGTGCCAGCAGCCAAGTAAGCCCCCCTGGTCCCCAGCATTTT.

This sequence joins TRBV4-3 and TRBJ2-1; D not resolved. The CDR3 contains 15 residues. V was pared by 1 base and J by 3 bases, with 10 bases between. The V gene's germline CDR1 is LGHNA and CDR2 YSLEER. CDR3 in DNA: TGCGCCAGCAGCCAAGGTAGCTCCCTCTACAATGAGCAGTTCTTC. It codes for CASSQGSSLYNEQFF.

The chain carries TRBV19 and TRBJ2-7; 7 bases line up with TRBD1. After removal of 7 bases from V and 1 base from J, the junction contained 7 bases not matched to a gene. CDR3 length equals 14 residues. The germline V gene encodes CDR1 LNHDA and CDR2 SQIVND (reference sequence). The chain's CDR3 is CASTWDSRSYEQYF. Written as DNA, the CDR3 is TGTGCCAGTACCTGGGACAGCCGATCCTACGAGCAGTACTTC.

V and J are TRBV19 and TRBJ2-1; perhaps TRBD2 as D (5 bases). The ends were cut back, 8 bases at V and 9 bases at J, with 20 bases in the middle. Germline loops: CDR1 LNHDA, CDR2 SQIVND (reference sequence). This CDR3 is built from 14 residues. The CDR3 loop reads CASQDGGRAREQFF. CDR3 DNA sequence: TGTGCCAGTCAAGATGGAGGTAGGGCGCGTGAGCAGTTCTTC.

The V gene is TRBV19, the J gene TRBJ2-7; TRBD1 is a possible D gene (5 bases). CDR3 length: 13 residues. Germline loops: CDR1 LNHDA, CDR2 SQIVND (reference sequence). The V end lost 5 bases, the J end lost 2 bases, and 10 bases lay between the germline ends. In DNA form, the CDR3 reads TGTGCCAGTAGTGAAGGGGCCACCTACGAGCAGTACTTC. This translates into CASSEGATYEQYF.

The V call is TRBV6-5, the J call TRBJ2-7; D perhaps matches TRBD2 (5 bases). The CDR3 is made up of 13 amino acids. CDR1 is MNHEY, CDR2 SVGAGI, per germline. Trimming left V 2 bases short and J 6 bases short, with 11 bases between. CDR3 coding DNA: TGTGCCAGCAGTTACGAGAGGGCCTCCGAGCAGTACTTC. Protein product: CASSYERASEQYF.

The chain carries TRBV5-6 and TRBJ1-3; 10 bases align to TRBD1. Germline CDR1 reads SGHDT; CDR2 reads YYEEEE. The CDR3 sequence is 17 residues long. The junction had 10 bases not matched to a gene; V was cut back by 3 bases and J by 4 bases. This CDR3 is CASSSLGTGALGNTIYF. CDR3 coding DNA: TGTGCCAGCAGCTCTCTCGGGACAGGGGCCCTCGGAAACACCATATATTTT. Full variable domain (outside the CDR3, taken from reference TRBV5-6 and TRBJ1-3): DAGVTQSPTHLIKTRGQQVTLRCSPKSGHDTVSWYQQALGQGPQFIFQYYEEEERQRGNFPDRFSGHQFPNYSSELNVNALLLGDSALYLCASSSLGTGALGNTIYFGEGSWLTVV.

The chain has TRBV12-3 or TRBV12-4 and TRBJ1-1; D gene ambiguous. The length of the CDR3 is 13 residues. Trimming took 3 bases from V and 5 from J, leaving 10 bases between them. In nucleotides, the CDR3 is TGTGCCAGCAGTTTTGACTTGAGGACTGAAGCTTTCTTT. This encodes CASSFDLRTEAFF.

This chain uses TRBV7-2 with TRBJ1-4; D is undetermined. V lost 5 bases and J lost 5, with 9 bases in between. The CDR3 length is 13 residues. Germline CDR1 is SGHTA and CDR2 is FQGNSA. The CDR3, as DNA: TGTGCCAGCAGCCGTGACTTAAATGAAAAACTGTTTTTT. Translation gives CASSRDLNEKLFF.

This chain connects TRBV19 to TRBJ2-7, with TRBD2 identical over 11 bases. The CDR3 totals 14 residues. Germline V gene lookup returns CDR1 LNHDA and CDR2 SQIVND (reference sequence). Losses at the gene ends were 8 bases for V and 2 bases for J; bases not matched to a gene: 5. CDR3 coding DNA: TGTGCCAGTTCGGGACTAGCGGCTCCCTACGAGCAGTACTTC. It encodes CASSGLAAPYEQYF.

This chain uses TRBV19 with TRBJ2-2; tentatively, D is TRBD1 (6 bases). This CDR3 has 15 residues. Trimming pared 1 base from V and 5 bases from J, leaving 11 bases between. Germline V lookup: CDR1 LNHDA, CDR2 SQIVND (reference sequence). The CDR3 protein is CASSIAGRGTGELFF. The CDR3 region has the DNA TGTGCCAGTAGTATAGCCGGCAGGGGAACCGGGGAGCTGTTTTTT.

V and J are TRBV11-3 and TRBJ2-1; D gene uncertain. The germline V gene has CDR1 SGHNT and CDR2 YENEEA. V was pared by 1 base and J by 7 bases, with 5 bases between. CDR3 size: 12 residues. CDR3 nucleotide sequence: TGTGCCAGCAGCTTAGTAGAGAATGAGCAGTTCTTC. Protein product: CASSLVENEQFF.

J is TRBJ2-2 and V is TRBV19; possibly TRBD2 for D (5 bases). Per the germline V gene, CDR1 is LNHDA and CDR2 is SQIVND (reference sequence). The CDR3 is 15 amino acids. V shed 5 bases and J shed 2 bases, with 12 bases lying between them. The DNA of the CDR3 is TGTGCCAGTAGTGTCGGGATCCGAAACACCGGGGAGCTGTTTTTT. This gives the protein CASSVGIRNTGELFF.

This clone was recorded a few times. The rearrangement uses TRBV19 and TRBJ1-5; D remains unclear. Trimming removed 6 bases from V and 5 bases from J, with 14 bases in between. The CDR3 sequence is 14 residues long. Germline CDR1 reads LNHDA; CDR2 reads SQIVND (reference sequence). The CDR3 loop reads CASRSLTRDQPQHF. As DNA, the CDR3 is TGTGCCAGTAGATCGCTGACTCGAGATCAGCCCCAGCATTTT.

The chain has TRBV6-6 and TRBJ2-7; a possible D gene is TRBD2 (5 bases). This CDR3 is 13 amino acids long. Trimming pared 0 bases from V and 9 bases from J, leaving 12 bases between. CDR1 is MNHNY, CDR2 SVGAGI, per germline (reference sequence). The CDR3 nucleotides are TGTGCCAGCAGTTACTCGACCACTGGAGGGCAGTACTTC. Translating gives CASSYSTTGGQYF.

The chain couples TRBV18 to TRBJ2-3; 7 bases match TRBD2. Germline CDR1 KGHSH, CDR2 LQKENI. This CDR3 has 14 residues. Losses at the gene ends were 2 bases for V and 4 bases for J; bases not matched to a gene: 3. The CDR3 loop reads CASSPGLGADTQYF. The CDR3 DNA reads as TGTGCCAGCTCACCAGGACTAGGCGCAGATACGCAGTATTTT.

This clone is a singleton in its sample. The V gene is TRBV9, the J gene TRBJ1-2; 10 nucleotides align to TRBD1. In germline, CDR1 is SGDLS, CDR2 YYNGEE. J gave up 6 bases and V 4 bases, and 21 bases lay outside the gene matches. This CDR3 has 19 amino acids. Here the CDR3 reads CASSTVMAARDRGGHGYTF. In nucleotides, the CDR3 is TGTGCCAGCAGCACAGTAATGGCCGCTCGGGACAGGGGAGGTCATGGCTACACCTTC.

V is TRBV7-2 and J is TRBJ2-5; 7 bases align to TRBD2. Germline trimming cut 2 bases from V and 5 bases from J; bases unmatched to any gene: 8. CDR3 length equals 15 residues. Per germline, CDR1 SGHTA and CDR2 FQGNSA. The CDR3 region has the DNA TGTGCCAGCAGCTTATTTTACGGGAGGCGGGAGACCCAGTACTTC. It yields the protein CASSLFYGRRETQYF.

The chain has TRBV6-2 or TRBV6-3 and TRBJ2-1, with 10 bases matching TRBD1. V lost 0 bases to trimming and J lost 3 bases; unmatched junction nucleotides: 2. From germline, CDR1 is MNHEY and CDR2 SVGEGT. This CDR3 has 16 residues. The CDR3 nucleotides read TGTGCCAGCAGTTACTCGAGGGACAGGGGCTACAATGAGCAGTTCTTC. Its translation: CASSYSRDRGYNEQFF.

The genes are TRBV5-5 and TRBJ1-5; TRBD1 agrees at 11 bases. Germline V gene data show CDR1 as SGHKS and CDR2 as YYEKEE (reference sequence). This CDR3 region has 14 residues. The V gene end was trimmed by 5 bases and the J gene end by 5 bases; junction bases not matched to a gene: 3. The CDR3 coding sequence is TGTGCCAGCAGTCAGGACAGGGGGCATCAGCCCCAGCATTTT. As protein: CASSQDRGHQPQHF.

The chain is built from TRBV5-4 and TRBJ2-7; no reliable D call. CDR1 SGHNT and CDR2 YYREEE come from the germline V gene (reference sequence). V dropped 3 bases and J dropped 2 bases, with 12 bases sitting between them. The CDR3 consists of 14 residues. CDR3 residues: CASSYDNLPYEQYF. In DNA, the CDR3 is TGTGCCAGCAGCTATGACAATTTACCCTACGAGCAGTACTTC. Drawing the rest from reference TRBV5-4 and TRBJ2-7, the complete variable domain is ETGVTQSPTHLIKTRGQQVTLRCSSQSGHNTVSWYQQALGQGPQFIFQYYREEENGRGNFPPRFSGLQFPNYSSELNVNALELDDSALYLCASSYDNLPYEQYFGPGTRLTVT.

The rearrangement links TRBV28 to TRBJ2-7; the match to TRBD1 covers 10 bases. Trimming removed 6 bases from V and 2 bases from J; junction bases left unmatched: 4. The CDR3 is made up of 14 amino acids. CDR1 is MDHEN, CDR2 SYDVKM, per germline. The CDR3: CASSPGTGAYEQYF. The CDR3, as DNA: TGTGCCAGCAGCCCGGGGACAGGGGCCTACGAGCAGTACTTC. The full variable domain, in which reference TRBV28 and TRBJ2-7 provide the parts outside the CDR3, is DVKVTQSSRYLVKRTGEKVFLECVQDMDHENMFWYRQDPGLGLRLIYFSYDVKMKEKGDIPEGYSVSREKKERFSLILESASTNQTSMYLCASSPGTGAYEQYFGPGTRLTVT.

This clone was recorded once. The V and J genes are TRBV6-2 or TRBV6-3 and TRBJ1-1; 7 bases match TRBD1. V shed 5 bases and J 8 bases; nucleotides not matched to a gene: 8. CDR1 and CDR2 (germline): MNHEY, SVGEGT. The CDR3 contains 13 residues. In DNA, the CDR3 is TGTGCCAGCAGTCTACAGGGGAGTAGCGAAGCTTTCTTT. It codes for CASSLQGSSEAFF.

Here the CDR3 DNA reads TGTGCCAGCATCGGACTAGCGGGGCGCACAGATACGCAGTATTTT. Amino acids: CASIGLAGRTDTQYF. The chain couples TRBV5-6 to TRBJ2-3; 12 bases line up with TRBD2. Germline V gives CDR1 SGHDT, CDR2 YYEEEE. The CDR3 extends over 15 amino acids. V lost 6 bases and J lost 1; bases outside the gene matches: 3.